These 20 T cell receptor beta chains came from one sample sequenced in a study of spatial heterogeneity in lung cancer. The time point denotes: sample taken at primary tumor resection. TCRdb itself ran the 5' RACE reads through MiXCR, one entry per CDR3 protein. The sample has 6,000 or so distinct CDR3 sequences; under 15% are singletons. Material: lung tissue, obtained at surgery. These receptor sequences come from a human donor with early-stage non-small cell lung cancer.

By proportion, this clonotype is medium-sized. With the library built for alpha chains, this beta chain is off target and its frequency is not meaningful. The V gene is TRBV24-1, the J gene TRBJ2-1, with D perhaps TRBD1 (6 bases). Trimming took 5 bases from V and 5 from J, leaving 9 bases between them. Per germline, CDR1 KGHDR and CDR2 SFDVKD. CDR3 length: 13 residues. The CDR3 sequence is CATSVGQDNEQFF. In DNA form, the CDR3 reads TGTGCCACCAGTGTGGGACAAGACAATGAGCAGTTCTTC.

This clonotype has ten or more counts. With the library built for alpha chains, this beta chain is off target and its frequency is not meaningful. The J gene is TRBJ1-2, the V gene TRBV7-2; TRBD1 aligns across 10 bases. The V segment lost 4 bases and the J segment 7 bases; nucleotides outside the gene matches: 21. Germline values: CDR1 SGHTA, CDR2 FQGNSA. The CDR3 spans 19 residues. The CDR3 loop is CASSSHLGQGSGSICGYTF. The CDR3 coding sequence is TGTGCCAGCAGCTCACACCTGGGACAGGGGTCAGGATCAATTTGTGGCTACACCTTC.

This clonotype was picked up many times. The size of this beta chain means little, since it is a stray read in a library made for alpha chains. The chain is built from TRBV14 and TRBJ1-4; D gene unclear. Germline CDR1 and CDR2: SGHDN and FVKESK. This CDR3 spans 16 amino acids. Deletions cut 1 base from V and 2 bases from J, with 11 bases between. The CDR3 DNA sequence: TGTGCCAGCAGCCAAGGGCGGGGTAGGACTAATGAAAAACTGTTTTTT. Translation gives CASSQGRGRTNEKLFF.

This clonotype was counted at least ten times. With the library built for alpha chains, this beta chain is off target and its frequency is not meaningful. The chain employs TRBV7-9 and TRBJ2-1; 13 nucleotides agree with TRBD2. Germline V gene sequence: CDR1 SEHNR, CDR2 FQNEAQ (reference sequence). With 5 bases clipped from V and 8 bases from J, the junction kept 6 bases outside the gene matches. This CDR3 is built from 15 residues. CDR3 in DNA: TGTGCCAGCAGCCCTGGACTAGCGGGAGTAGATGAGCAGTTCTTC. As protein: CASSPGLAGVDEQFF.

Judged by abundance, this clonotype is medium-sized. The size of this beta chain means little, since it is a stray read in a library made for alpha chains. The rearrangement joins TRBV10-3 to TRBJ1-1; perhaps TRBD1 as D (5 bases). This CDR3 has 16 residues. Germline lookup yields CDR1 ENHRY and CDR2 SYGVKD. Trimming pared 4 bases from V and 1 base from J, leaving 16 bases between. CDR3 in DNA: TGTGCCATCAGTGGGGATGAGGGGCGGCAGAACACTGAAGCTTTCTTT. Translated: CAISGDEGRQNTEAFF.

This clonotype showed up many times. With the library built for alpha chains, this beta chain is off target and its frequency is not meaningful. The CDR3 DNA reads TGTGCCAGCAGCTCCGGGACTAGCGCCACCGGGGAGCTGTTTTTT. Encoded protein: CASSSGTSATGELFF. V gene TRBV7-9 combines with J gene TRBJ2-2; 10 positions agree with TRBD2. The CDR3 is 15 amino acids. The ends lost 4 bases at V and 4 bases at J; junction bases unmatched: 3. Per germline, CDR1 SEHNR and CDR2 FQNEAQ (reference sequence).

A remark on this clonotype: This beta chain is an off-target read within a library intended for alpha chains, so its frequency means little. This chain joins TRBV11-2 and TRBJ2-7; no clear D gene. Germline-derived CDR1 and CDR2 are SGHAT and FQNNGV. This CDR3 contains 13 residues. V was cut by 3 bases and J by 5 bases, with 11 bases left in between. This CDR3 is CASSFSQDHEQYV. The CDR3 DNA is TGTGCCAGCAGCTTCTCCCAGGACCACGAGCAGTACGTC.

This clonotype is judged medium-sized. Since it is a stray read in a library aimed at alpha chains, this beta chain has a size that is not meaningful. This chain's CDR3 is CASSQGLYEQYF. In nucleotides, the CDR3 is TGTGCCAGCAGCCAAGGACTTTACGAGCAGTACTTC. The chain carries TRBV3-1 and TRBJ2-7; D is unresolved. CDR1 is LGHDT, CDR2 YNNKEL, per germline (reference sequence). CDR3 length: 12 amino acids. Deletions cut 1 base from V and 4 bases from J, with 5 bases between.

This clonotype was counted many times. The library was built for alpha chains, so this beta chain is an off-target read and its size means little. This chain uses TRBV2 with TRBJ2-3, with 7 bases that match TRBD2. V was pared by 4 bases and J by 1 base, with 2 bases of the junction left unmatched. This CDR3 region has 14 residues. Germline lookup yields CDR1 SNHLY and CDR2 FYNNEI. CDR3 region: CASSAGGGTDTQYF. CDR3 nucleotide sequence: TGTGCCAGCAGTGCGGGAGGAGGCACAGATACGCAGTATTTT.

Relative to its sample, this clonotype is medium-sized (0.01 to 0.1%). Since the library was made to target alpha chains, this beta chain is a stray read and its abundance is not meaningful. V and J are TRBV4-3 and TRBJ2-1, with a weak D call TRBD1 (6 bases). The V end lost 0 bases, the J end lost 2 bases, and 11 bases lay between the germline ends. The V gene's germline CDR1 is LGHNA and CDR2 YSLEER. The CDR3 totals 16 residues. The CDR3 nucleotides are TGCGCCAGCAGCCAAGATTGGGGGACAACCTACAATGAGCAGTTCTTC. Its translation is CASSQDWGTTYNEQFF.

This clonotype was counted at least ten times. Within a library made for alpha chains, this beta chain is off target, and its count is uninformative. The chain carries TRBV5-1 and TRBJ1-5, with D perhaps TRBD1 (5 bases). The V end was cut by 4 bases, the J end by 3 bases, with 8 bases between. This CDR3 region has 13 residues. The germline CDR1 and CDR2 sequences are SGHRS and YFSETQ. CDR3 residues: CASSPGDNQPQHF. DNA for the CDR3: TGCGCCAGCAGCCCGGGGGACAATCAGCCCCAGCATTTT.

This clonotype was observed many times. With the library built for alpha chains, this beta chain is off target and its frequency is not meaningful. The chain recombines TRBV7-2 with TRBJ1-1; D uncertain. This CDR3 has 12 amino acids. The germline V gene encodes CDR1 SGHTA and CDR2 FQGNSA. V lost 5 bases and J lost 7, with 11 bases in between. CDR3 sequence: CASSVGRYEAFF. As DNA, the CDR3 is TGTGCCAGCAGCGTCGGACGGTATGAAGCTTTCTTT.

This clonotype has ten or more counts. This beta chain appears as a stray read in a library generated for alpha chains; its size is not informative. This rearrangement joins TRBV6-1 to TRBJ2-5, with D hard to call. The CDR3 covers 15 residues. Trimming took off 6 bases at V and 4 bases at J, with 18 bases between the two ends. Germline V gene sequence: CDR1 MNHNS, CDR2 SASEGT. The CDR3 bases are TGTGCCAGCAGGGACCGCTTTGAGGCTACAGAGACCCAGTACTTC. This sequence encodes CASRDRFEATETQYF.

This clonotype was picked up many times. This beta chain appears as a stray read in a library generated for alpha chains; its size is not informative. V is TRBV10-3 and J is TRBJ1-1; D is possibly TRBD1 (6 bases). The CDR3 spans 14 residues. Trimming shortened V by 4 bases and J by 9 bases, and 18 bases separated the two germline ends. Looked up from germline, CDR1 is ENHRY and CDR2 is SYGVKD. The CDR3 DNA is TGTGCCATCAGTGGCTCAGTAGAAGGGGGGCAAGCTTTCTTT. Its protein is CAISGSVEGGQAFF.

Within the sample, this clonotype is medium-sized. This beta chain is off target for a library built for alpha chains, so its abundance means little. The rearrangement uses TRBV12-3 or TRBV12-4 and TRBJ1-2, with TRBD1 matching 7 bases. Trimming took 3 bases from V and 7 from J; bases not matched to a gene: 8. CDR3 length: 14 amino acids. The CDR3 nucleotides read TGTGCCAGCAGTTTGGGAAACAGGGGATCTGGCTACACCTTC. As protein: CASSLGNRGSGYTF.

With regard to this clonotype: This beta chain is an off-target read within a library intended for alpha chains, so its frequency means little. This sequence joins TRBV28 and TRBJ2-7, with TRBD2 identical over 12 bases. This CDR3 has 15 residues. Germline loops: CDR1 MDHEN, CDR2 SYDVKM. With 7 bases clipped from V and 5 bases from J, the junction kept 9 bases outside the gene matches. The CDR3: CASNGGTSGSNEQYF. The CDR3 region has the DNA TGTGCCAGCAACGGAGGGACTAGCGGGTCCAACGAGCAGTACTTC.

The sample holds a few counts of this clonotype. Found in a library prepared for alpha chains, this beta chain is an off-target read, and its abundance has little meaning. The rearrangement joins TRBV28 to TRBJ1-1, with unresolved D. This CDR3 has 14 residues. Trimming took off 5 bases at V and 4 bases at J, with 14 bases between the two ends. The germline V gene has CDR1 MDHEN and CDR2 SYDVKM. The CDR3 protein is CASSPFREATEAFF. As DNA, the CDR3 is TGTGCCAGCAGTCCTTTTCGGGAGGCCACTGAAGCTTTCTTT.

This clonotype was seen many times. Since the library was made to target alpha chains, this beta chain is a stray read and its abundance is not meaningful. V is TRBV5-1 and J is TRBJ2-7, with a weak D call TRBD2 (5 bases). V lost 3 bases and J lost 4, with 11 bases in between. The germline V gene encodes CDR1 SGHRS and CDR2 YFSETQ. The CDR3 has 13 residues. CDR3 sequence: CASSWEMGYEQYF. The CDR3, as DNA: TGCGCCAGCAGCTGGGAGATGGGATACGAGCAGTACTTC.

This clonotype showed up many times. In a library made to pick up alpha chains, this beta chain is a stray read with a size that means little. This rearrangement joins TRBV20-1 to TRBJ2-3, with 11 positions matching TRBD2. The CDR3 length is 15 residues. J gave up 6 bases and V 1 base, and 6 bases lay outside the gene matches. Germline CDR1 is DFQATT and CDR2 is SNEGSKA (reference sequence). This CDR3 reads CSARGVAGGKDTQYF. CDR3 bases: TGCAGTGCTAGAGGAGTAGCGGGAGGGAAGGATACGCAGTATTTT.

This clonotype was picked up many times. The library was designed around alpha chains, so this beta chain is a stray read whose abundance carries little weight. The gene calls are TRBV6-5 and TRBJ2-7, with a possible D match to TRBD2 (5 bases). Trimming left V 2 bases short and J 4 bases short, with 6 bases between. The CDR3 runs to 12 residues. Looked up from germline, CDR1 is MNHEY and CDR2 is SVGAGI. Here the CDR3 reads CASSYEGYEQYF. The CDR3 DNA reads as TGTGCCAGCAGTTACGAGGGTTACGAGCAGTACTTC.